Shown below are 5 T cell receptor beta chains from a single sample sequenced in a study of shared T cell receptors in the human thymus. TCRdb's copy holds only in-frame clones and misses some; the assay was immunoSEQ multiplex PCR. The sample holds about 660,000 clones, roughly 90% seen once. These data also formed part of another study, on human thymus T cells.

The sequenced material came from thymocytes. These receptors all come from a boy under three years old with a congenital heart defect.

V usage is TRBV28 and J usage is TRBJ1-2, with a tentative D call TRBD1 (5 bases). The germline V and J ends were trimmed by 5 bases and 5 bases, with 36 bases remaining between them. This CDR3 is built from 21 residues. The germline CDR1 and CDR2 sequences are MDHEN and SYDVKM. The CDR3 region is CASSIPRKRLTQGPLTYGYTF. In nucleotides, the CDR3 is TGTGCCAGCAGTATACCTAGGAAACGCCTCACGCAGGGCCCCCTGACTTATGGCTACACCTTC.

The chain recombines TRBV4-1 with TRBJ2-7; TRBD1 is a possible D gene (6 bases). V lost 4 bases and J 3 bases, leaving 13 bases between the germline ends. The V gene's germline CDR1 is MGHRA and CDR2 YSYEKL. The CDR3 consists of 14 residues. The CDR3, as DNA: TGCGCCAGCAGCCCAGGGGTTGGTATCTACGAGCAGTACTTC. Its translation: CASSPGVGIYEQYF.

The gene calls are TRBV11-3 and TRBJ2-7, with TRBD1 identical over 7 bases. Trimming removed 4 bases from V and 8 bases from J; junction bases left unmatched: 8. This CDR3 has 13 residues. Germline-derived CDR1 and CDR2 are SGHNT and YENEEA. This CDR3 reads CASSSGGPGKQYF. In DNA form, the CDR3 reads TGTGCCAGCAGCTCAGGGGGACCCGGGAAGCAGTACTTC.

This chain joins TRBV5-1 and TRBJ2-5; no clear D. The J call may be incorrect, as the DNA end agrees better with TRBJ2-7. This CDR3 has 17 residues. From germline, CDR1 is SGHRS and CDR2 YFSETQ. CDR3 nucleotides: TGCGCCAGCAGTCCCAACGTAGCCGTCTCGCGGTCCTACGAGCAGTACTTC. It translates to CASSPNVAVSRSYEQYF.

The V and J genes are TRBV5-4 and TRBJ1-4; possibly TRBD1 for D (5 bases). Trimming took 3 bases from V and 2 from J, leaving 20 bases between them. This CDR3 spans 18 amino acids. Germline CDR1 reads SGHNT; CDR2 reads YYREEE (reference sequence). The CDR3 is CASSSGGEAGRTNEKLFF. DNA for the CDR3: TGTGCCAGCAGCTCGGGAGGGGAGGCAGGCAGGACTAATGAAAAACTGTTTTTT.